This T cell receptor delta chain comes out of a study of γδ T cells in repeated Plasmodium falciparum infection. Study context: Sampling occurred at baseline, pre-infection for selected infections, and 21 days post-infection. Study-level findings and limits: Vgamma9/Vdelta2+ T cells showed a stable polyclonal repertoire with shared TCRgamma sequences. Malian children's Vdelta2-negative repertoires appeared more expanded and less diverse than Australians'.

Gammadelta T cells were flow-sorted from PBMC into Vgamma9/Vdelta2+ and Vdelta2-negative populations for bulk analysis. In this sample, this clone turned up many times. The antigen is not known. TCRdb's entry gives the protein of a much larger clone, which mismatches this DNA's translation at residue 4, likely from a read error; the protein reported here is translated from the DNA. Sequencing covered both gamma and delta TCR chains per sample. TCRdb re-called clones from the multiplex PCR reads using CATT. The table includes over 90,000 delta-chain clones, 0.98% detected once. The CDR3 loop spans 14 amino acids. Per germline, CDR1 GEAIGNYY and CDR2 EKD.

The gene calls are TRDV2 and TRDJ1; no firm D call. The receptor comes from a pool of human donors (malaria-infected and uninfected, not separated). The sequenced sample was gamma-delta T cells from blood. CDR3 in DNA: TGTGCCTGTGGCACCCCTTTTGTAGTTGGCGTACTCATCTTT. As protein: CACGTPFVVGVLIF.